A selection of T cell receptor beta chains follows, all from one sample in a study of siplizumab effects on memory and regulatory T cells. Sequencing was performed with immunoSEQ multiplex PCR; in TCRdb, only in-frame clones are kept and a portion is missing. The sample includes 75,000 to 100,000 clones, about 94% of them seen just once. Sample: non-Treg CD4+ T cells sorted from blood. The receptors come from a human donor in good health. Each CDR3 is given with its conserved first and last residue. Fields, in order: J gene, clone size, V gene, D gene, CDR3 protein, CDR3 DNA. The D gene is left open where the match is weak. Size tells how often a clone was seen (once, few, many) or the class of an expanded clone, and some rows leave it out.

J gene: TRBJ1-2; clone size: NA; V gene: TRBV7-9; D gene: TRBD1; CDR3 protein: CASSVPGQGNVMGYTF; CDR3 DNA: TGTGCCAGCAGCGTCCCGGGACAGGGGAATGTTATGGGCTACACCTTC
J gene: TRBJ1-5; clone size: NA; V gene: TRBV28; D gene: NA; CDR3 protein: CASTYSNQPQHF; CDR3 DNA: TGTGCCAGCACCTATAGCAATCAGCCCCAGCATTTT
J gene: TRBJ2-6; clone size: NA; V gene: TRBV19; D gene: TRBD1; CDR3 protein: CASSTGTGSSGANVLTF; CDR3 DNA: TGTGCCAGTAGTACCGGGACAGGGAGTTCTGGGGCCAACGTCCTGACTTTC
J gene: TRBJ1-1; clone size: NA; V gene: TRBV18; D gene: NA; CDR3 protein: CASSPPRGSLNTEAFF; CDR3 DNA: TGTGCCAGCTCACCACCTCGTGGCAGTTTGAACACTGAAGCTTTCTTT
J gene: TRBJ2-7; clone size: NA; V gene: TRBV18; D gene: NA; CDR3 protein: CASSPATFLPTYEQYF; CDR3 DNA: TGTGCCAGCTCACCAGCCACTTTTCTTCCTACCTACGAGCAGTACTTC
J gene: TRBJ2-3; clone size: NA; V gene: TRBV7-9; D gene: NA; CDR3 protein: CASSFKGRKDTQYF; CDR3 DNA: TGTGCCAGCAGCTTCAAGGGGCGTAAAGATACGCAGTATTTT
J gene: TRBJ2-7; clone size: NA; V gene: TRBV28; D gene: NA; CDR3 protein: CATQSHEQYF; CDR3 DNA: TGTGCCACTCAGTCACACGAGCAGTACTTC
J gene: TRBJ1-3; clone size: NA; V gene: TRBV4-1; D gene: NA; CDR3 protein: CASSPTMRGEGSGNTIYF; CDR3 DNA: TGCGCCAGCAGCCCTACTATGCGGGGCGAGGGGTCTGGAAACACCATATATTTT
J gene: TRBJ1-5; clone size: NA; V gene: TRBV6-5; D gene: TRBD1; CDR3 protein: CASRMDRSPNQPQHF; CDR3 DNA: TGTGCCAGCAGAATGGACAGGTCGCCCAATCAGCCCCAGCATTTT
J gene: TRBJ2-1; clone size: NA; V gene: TRBV10-3; D gene: NA; CDR3 protein: CAISQWRKGYEQFF; CDR3 DNA: TGTGCCATCAGCCAGTGGCGTAAGGGCTATGAGCAGTTCTTC
J gene: TRBJ1-5; clone size: NA; V gene: TRBV19; D gene: NA; CDR3 protein: CASSMKNSNQPQHF; CDR3 DNA: TGTGCCAGTAGTATGAAGAATAGCAATCAGCCCCAGCATTTT
J gene: TRBJ2-1; clone size: NA; V gene: TRBV11-2; D gene: TRBD2; CDR3 protein: CASRFGGGGSYNEQFF; CDR3 DNA: TGTGCCAGCAGATTCGGGGGGGGCGGCTCCTACAATGAGCAGTTCTTC
J gene: TRBJ2-1; clone size: once; V gene: TRBV9; D gene: NA; CDR3 protein: CASSVGGNGFGEQFF; CDR3 DNA: TGTGCCAGCAGCGTAGGAGGGAATGGATTTGGTGAGCAGTTCTTC
J gene: TRBJ2-6; clone size: NA; V gene: TRBV28; D gene: NA; CDR3 protein: CASSLAGSGANVLTF; CDR3 DNA: TGTGCCAGCAGTTTAGCGGGCTCTGGGGCCAACGTCCTGACTTTC